One sample yielded the 21 T cell receptor beta chains listed below, sequenced in a study of T-cell memory formation after mild COVID-19. MiXCR, applied by TCRdb to the 5' RACE reads, yields one record per CDR3 protein. The table records roughly 370,000 distinct CDR3 sequences, 16% of them present only once. The sequenced sample was PBMCs or a T cell subset sorted from them (not recorded which). The receptors come from a man aged 18 to 29 who had mild COVID-19 (a few samples of this study predate the infection). Cell type and time point are not known.

V and J are TRBV6-5 and TRBJ1-6; 9 positions agree with TRBD1. The CDR3 contains 14 residues. With V trimmed by 11 bases and J by 9 bases, 11 bases remained unmatched. The germline V gene encodes CDR1 MNHEY and CDR2 SVGAGI. The CDR3 is CASSWTGVSSPLHF. The CDR3 region has the DNA TGTGCCTCCTCATGGACAGGGGTATCTTCACCCCTCCACTTT.

This clonotype was seen a handful of times. The rearrangement joins TRBV3-1 to TRBJ2-4; D ambiguous. V lost 2 bases to trimming and J lost 6 bases, with 8 bases between them. The CDR3 loop spans 13 amino acids. Germline loops: CDR1 LGHDT, CDR2 YNNKEL (reference sequence). CDR3 nucleotides: TGTGCCAGCAGCCAATTGGGTACAAACATTCAGTACTTC. Translated, it gives CASSQLGTNIQYF.

This chain uses TRBV4-3 with TRBJ2-3; D remains unclear. This CDR3 contains 13 residues. The germline V gene encodes CDR1 LGHNA and CDR2 YSLEER. V was shortened by 0 bases and J by 5 bases, with 6 bases between the two germline ends. In DNA form, the CDR3 reads TGCGCCAGCAGCCAAGAGATCCAAGATACGCAGTATTTT. Protein sequence: CASSQEIQDTQYF.

The chain employs TRBV6-5 and TRBJ1-1, with a tentative D call TRBD1 (6 bases). CDR1 is MNHEY and CDR2 is SVGAGI in the germline V gene. V was trimmed by 4 bases and J by 8 bases, leaving 11 bases between them. CDR3 size: 12 residues. CDR3 nucleotide sequence: TGTGCCAGCAGTTCGGACAGCCAGGAAGCTTTCTTT. It yields the protein CASSSDSQEAFF.

The V and J genes are TRBV5-8 and TRBJ1-6; D gene unclear. The V gene's germline CDR1 is SGHTS and CDR2 YDEGEE. CDR3 length equals 16 residues. Trimming cost V 0 bases and J 2 bases, with 9 bases left between them. CDR3 sequence: CASSLAESTYNSPLHF. CDR3 DNA: TGTGCCAGCAGCTTGGCGGAGTCTACCTATAATTCACCCCTCCACTTT.

There are a few counts of this clonotype. This rearrangement joins TRBV14 to TRBJ1-2; D gene ambiguous. Germline CDR1 reads SGHDN; CDR2 reads FVKESK. The CDR3 is 15 residues long. Trimming shortened V by 4 bases and J by 4 bases, and 16 bases separated the two germline ends. The CDR3 here is CASSREVDGVYGYTF. The CDR3 DNA reads as TGTGCCAGCAGCCGAGAGGTGGATGGGGTCTATGGCTACACCTTC.

This clonotype has just a few counts. V usage is TRBV4-1 and J usage is TRBJ2-7; no reliable D call. The V end lost 0 bases, the J end lost 1 base, and 10 bases lay between the germline ends. This CDR3 region has 15 residues. Germline V gene lookup returns CDR1 MGHRA and CDR2 YSYEKL. CDR3 nucleotides: TGCGCCAGCAGCCAAGAACCGGGCACGTCCTACGAGCAGTACGTC. It encodes CASSQEPGTSYEQYV.

The table lists this clonotype with a few counts. The chain is built from TRBV7-2 and TRBJ2-2; D remains ambiguous. CDR3 length equals 12 residues. CDR1 is SGHTA, CDR2 FQGNSA, per germline. Trimming took off 7 bases at V and 4 bases at J, with 7 bases between the two ends. DNA of the CDR3: TGTGCCAGCAATCAGGTCACCGGGGAGCTGTTTTTT. It yields the protein CASNQVTGELFF. The full variable domain, completed using reference TRBV7-2 and TRBJ2-2, is GAGVSQSPSNKVTEKGKDVELRCDPISGHTALYWYRQSLGQGLEFLIYFQGNSAPDKSGLPSDRFSAERTGGSVSTLTIQRTQQEDSAVYLCASNQVTGELFFGEGSRLTVL.

At least ten counts were recorded for this clonotype. J is TRBJ2-7 and V is TRBV6-1, with 7 positions matching TRBD1. Germline V gene data show CDR1 as MNHNS and CDR2 as SASEGT. The CDR3 has 12 amino acids. The V gene end was trimmed by 8 bases and the J gene end by 5 bases; junction bases not matched to a gene: 6. The CDR3 sequence is CASLLQGNEQYF. The DNA of the CDR3 is TGTGCCAGCCTCCTACAGGGGAACGAGCAGTACTTC.

In this sample, this clonotype turned up many times. V usage is TRBV11-2 and J usage is TRBJ1-1, with D possibly matching TRBD1 (5 bases). V was shortened by 3 bases and J by 7 bases, with 12 bases between the two germline ends. The CDR3 is 13 amino acids. CDR1 and CDR2 (germline): SGHAT, FQNNGV. CDR3 DNA: TGTGCCAGCAGCTTCAAGGGGCGGGTTGAAGCTTTCTTT. Amino acids: CASSFKGRVEAFF.

This clonotype has only a few counts. The chain combines TRBV5-1 with TRBJ1-2; perhaps TRBD1 as D (5 bases). CDR1 is SGHRS, CDR2 YFSETQ, per germline. Trimming pared 6 bases from V and 4 bases from J, leaving 16 bases between. The CDR3 is 14 residues long. Written as DNA, the CDR3 is TGCGCCAGCACTGACCCAGGGAGACGCTATGGCTACACCTTC. As protein: CASTDPGRRYGYTF.

The chain has TRBV20-1 and TRBJ2-5, with TRBD2 matching 11 bases. The CDR3 sequence is 16 residues long. Germline V gives CDR1 DFQATT, CDR2 SNEGSKA (reference sequence). J lost 5 bases, V lost 6 bases, and 14 bases had no gene match. As DNA, the CDR3 is TGCAGTGCGCGCCCCGCCGAGCTAGCGGGGGGTGAGACCCAGTACTTC. Protein sequence: CSARPAELAGGETQYF.

DNA for the CDR3: TGCAGCGTTGAAGTACCAGGTTCCACCGGGGAGCTGTTTTTT. This sequence encodes CSVEVPGSTGELFF. The chain employs TRBV29-1 and TRBJ2-2; D gene unclear. Germline-derived CDR1 and CDR2 are SQVTM and ANQGSEA. This CDR3 spans 14 amino acids. The V and J ends lost 1 base and 4 bases respectively, with 10 bases between them.

V gene TRBV28 combines with J gene TRBJ1-1; D unclear. V shed 4 bases and J shed 3 bases, with 9 bases lying between them. The germline CDR1 and CDR2 sequences are MDHEN and SYDVKM. CDR3 size: 13 residues. DNA for the CDR3: TGTGCCAGCAGTTCGAAAGGTTACACTGAAGCTTTCTTT. Translating it yields CASSSKGYTEAFF.

V usage is TRBV7-3 and J usage is TRBJ2-1; a possible D gene is TRBD2 (6 bases). The germline V gene has CDR1 SGHTA and CDR2 FQGTGA. The CDR3 loop spans 16 amino acids. Between the trimmed V and J ends, which lost 5 bases and 3 bases, there was a span of 17 bases. The CDR3 region has the DNA TGTGCCAGCAGCCCCGCCGGGACTTACGTCTACAATGAGCAGTTCTTC. Amino acids: CASSPAGTYVYNEQFF.

This clonotype was observed a handful of times. This chain uses TRBV28 with TRBJ1-2; perhaps TRBD1 as D (5 bases). From germline, CDR1 is MDHEN and CDR2 SYDVKM. Trimming left V 6 bases short and J 8 bases short, with 19 bases between. The CDR3 length is 14 residues. The chain's CDR3 is CASSPLLRGGGYTF. DNA of the CDR3: TGTGCCAGCAGCCCCTTGCTGAGGGGAGGAGGCTACACCTTC.

The sample holds a few counts of this clonotype. The chain combines TRBV6-6 with TRBJ2-3; 16 nucleotides agree with TRBD2. Losses at the gene ends were 7 bases for V and 5 bases for J; bases not matched to a gene: 6. The length of the CDR3 is 16 residues. Germline-derived CDR1 and CDR2 are MNHNY and SVGAGI (reference sequence). The CDR3 is CASTGTSGGAKDTQYF. In DNA, the CDR3 is TGTGCCAGCACCGGGACTAGCGGGGGGGCTAAAGATACGCAGTATTTT.

The genes are TRBV7-9 and TRBJ2-4, with D perhaps matching TRBD1 (6 bases). This CDR3 region has 11 residues. Trimming stripped 3 bases from V and 10 bases from J, with 7 bases between. Germline V gene lookup returns CDR1 SEHNR and CDR2 FQNEAQ (reference sequence). The CDR3 reads CASSLDSIQYF. For the CDR3, the DNA is TGTGCCAGCAGCTTGGACAGTATTCAGTACTTC.

CDR3 nucleotides: TGCAGTGGGACCGGGCAGAACACTGAAGCTTTCTTT. Translation gives CSGTGQNTEAFF. The chain combines TRBV20-1 with TRBJ1-1; D not resolved. Per the germline V gene, CDR1 is DFQATT and CDR2 is SNEGSKA (reference sequence). Trimming stripped 7 bases from V and 1 base from J, with 10 bases between. The length of the CDR3 is 12 residues.

This clonotype came up a few times. The J gene is TRBJ2-5, the V gene TRBV4-1; 7 bases are shared with TRBD2. The CDR3 totals 16 residues. The V gene end was trimmed by 0 bases and the J gene end by 0 bases; junction bases not matched to a gene: 4. Per germline, CDR1 MGHRA and CDR2 YSYEKL. CDR3 residues: CASSQERGVNQETQYF. CDR3 sequence (DNA): TGCGCCAGCAGCCAAGAACGGGGGGTGAACCAAGAGACCCAGTACTTC.

This clonotype was picked up a small number of times. V usage is TRBV12-3 or TRBV12-4 and J usage is TRBJ1-5; a possible D gene is TRBD1 (6 bases). This CDR3 spans 15 amino acids. V was pared by 6 bases and J by 2 bases, with 14 bases between. CDR3 residues: CASSALGGGNQPQHF. The CDR3 coding sequence is TGTGCCAGCAGCGCCCTGGGGGGCGGCAATCAGCCCCAGCATTTT.